These T cell receptor beta chains were read from a single sample in a study of memory CD4+ T cells and cytomegalovirus serostatus. Produced via immunoSEQ multiplex PCR; TCRdb's table is partial and in-frame only. The sample lists about 82,000 clones, 80% occurring once. Sequencing used memory CD4+ T cells from blood. These receptors were taken from an adult in good health and CMV-seronegative. Each CDR3 is given with its conserved first and last residue. The order of the fields is D gene, clone size, J gene, V gene, CDR3 DNA, CDR3 protein. The D gene is left open where the match is weak. For some rows the clone size is stated as once, few or many, or as a class when expanded; others skip it.

- | - | TRBJ1-5 | TRBV6-5 | TGTGCCAGCAGTTACGGTTGGGGTAGCAATCAGCCCCAGCATTTT | CASSYGWGSNQPQHF
- | - | TRBJ1-2 | TRBV20-1 | TGCAGTGCTAGAGGGGGCTATGGCTACACCTTC | CSARGGYGYTF
- | - | TRBJ1-1 | TRBV4-2 | TGTGCCAGCAGCGACACGACAGGTATGAACACTGAAGCTTTCTTT | CASSDTTGMNTEAFF
- | once | TRBJ2-1 | TRBV5-6 | TGTGCCAGCAGCTTGTTGGGGTCTCCCTACAATGAGCAGTTCTTC | CASSLLGSPYNEQFF
- | - | TRBJ1-5 | TRBV6-1 | TGTGCCAGCAGGGTAGGTAAGGGGAGCCAGCCCCAGCATTTT | CASRVGKGSQPQHF
TRBD2 | - | TRBJ2-2 | TRBV18 | TGTGCCAGCTCACCATATGGATCCGAGCGGGGGTACACCGGGGAGCTGTTTTTT | CASSPYGSERGYTGELFF
- | - | TRBJ1-2 | TRBV27 | TGTGCCAGCAGTTTATCCCACGGACAGCCCCAGGGTGGCTACACCTTC | CASSLSHGQPQGGYTF
- | - | TRBJ1-2 | TRBV27 | TGTGCCAGCAGTTTACAGGGGCACTATGGCTACACCTTC | CASSLQGHYGYTF
- | - | TRBJ1-2 | TRBV9 | TGTGCCAGCAGCCCCGACCAACACCCTAACTATGGCTACACCTTC | CASSPDQHPNYGYTF
- | - | TRBJ1-3 | TRBV7-2 | TGTGCCAGCAGCTTACTTGCAGGACCTCGAAACACCATATATTTT | CASSLLAGPRNTIYF
TRBD1 | - | TRBJ1-6 | TRBV6-1 | TGTGCCAGCAGTGACTGGACAGGTCCCTCACCCCTCCACTTT | CASSDWTGPSPLHF
TRBD1 | - | TRBJ1-1 | TRBV11-2 | TGTGCCAGCAGCTGGGACAGGGGGCTCACTGAAGCTTTCTTT | CASSWDRGLTEAFF
TRBD2 | - | TRBJ2-7 | TRBV2 | TGTGCCAGCTCTGCTAGCGGGGCCGGGGAGCAGTACTTC | CASSASGAGEQYF
TRBD2 | once | TRBJ2-7 | TRBV5-1 | TGCGCCAGCAGCTTGGATAGCGGGGGGGCCTACGAGCAGTACTTC | CASSLDSGGAYEQYF
- | - | TRBJ1-3 | TRBV7-9 | TGTGCCAGCAGCCGGACTGCCTCTGGAAACACCATATATTTT | CASSRTASGNTIYF
TRBD1 | - | TRBJ2-1 | TRBV10-3 | TGTGCCATCTCGGACAGGGAGGCTAATGAGCAGTTCTTC | CAISDREANEQFF
- | - | TRBJ1-5 | TRBV19 | TGTGCCAGTAACATACAGCGATATAGCAATCAGCCCCAGCATTTT | CASNIQRYSNQPQHF
- | - | TRBJ1-5 | TRBV6-1 | TGTGCCAGCAGGACCCAGGGATGGAGCAATCAGCCCCAGCATTTT | CASRTQGWSNQPQHF
- | - | TRBJ2-4 | TRBV2 | TGTGCCAGCAGTGTAGCTAAGGGGCGGGACATTCAGTACTTC | CASSVAKGRDIQYF
- | - | TRBJ1-1 | TRBV4-2 | TGTGCCAGCAGCCAAGATGATAGGGGTCAAATGAACACTGAAGCTTTCTTT | CASSQDDRGQMNTEAFF
- | - | TRBJ1-2 | TRBV2 | TGTGCCAGCAGTGACGGTCGGCTCTATGGCTACACCTTC | CASSDGRLYGYTF
- | - | TRBJ1-2 | TRBV19 | TGTGCCAGTAGTATAGACGGGACTCGGGGCTACACCTTC | CASSIDGTRGYTF
- | - | TRBJ1-2 | TRBV6-5 | TGTGCCAGCAGTTACTCCGGGCCGATTTATGGCTACACCTTC | CASSYSGPIYGYTF
- | - | TRBJ1-2 | TRBV19 | TGTGCCAGTAGACAGACCTATGGCTACACCTTC | CASRQTYGYTF
TRBD2 | few | TRBJ2-5 | TRBV27 | TGTGCCAGCAGGAGACTAGCGGCCCAAGAGACCCAGTACTTC | CASRRLAAQETQYF
- | - | TRBJ2-3 | TRBV29-1 | TGCAGCGTTGTGCTCTCAACGGTAATCACAGATACGCAGTATTTT | CSVVLSTVITDTQYF
- | - | TRBJ1-5 | TRBV19 | TGTGCCAGTACCATCGGGGCAGTAAGCAATCAGCCCCAGCATTTT | CASTIGAVSNQPQHF
- | - | TRBJ1-1 | TRBV5-5 | TGTGCCAGCAGCTTGGCTATACCCTCGCGGGCTTTCTTT | CASSLAIPSRAFF
- | - | TRBJ1-2 | TRBV27 | TGTGCCAGCAGTTCACACAGCTCCCTCAACTATGGCTACACCTTC | CASSSHSSLNYGYTF
TRBD2 | - | TRBJ2-3 | TRBV18 | TGTGCCAGCTCACCGACTAGCCGGTCGGGTACGCAGTATTTT | CASSPTSRSGTQYF
- | - | TRBJ2-1 | TRBV15 | TGTGCCACCAGCAGAGATCTCGCCAACACCCTCAACAATGAGCAGTTCTTC | CATSRDLANTLNNEQFF
TRBD1 | - | TRBJ2-7 | TRBV30 | TGTGCCTATAACACAGGGGCTGGCTACGAGCAGTACTTC | CAYNTGAGYEQYF
- | few | TRBJ2-7 | TRBV4-3 | TGCGCCAGCAGCCAAGATCTCGGAGTAGGGTACGAGCAGTACTTC | CASSQDLGVGYEQYF
TRBD1 | - | TRBJ1-5 | TRBV27 | TGTGCCAGCAGTTCTACAGGGGGTCGTATGGGCAATCAGCCCCAGCATTTT | CASSSTGGRMGNQPQHF
TRBD1 | - | TRBJ1-5 | TRBV5-1 | TGCGCCAGCAGCACGGGGACAGGGGCGGGTCAGCCCCAGCATTTT | CASSTGTGAGQPQHF
- | - | TRBJ1-2 | TRBV2 | TGTGCCAGCAGTCCTGGGACATTTCATGGCTACACCTTC | CASSPGTFHGYTF
- | - | TRBJ1-1 | TRBV18 | TGTGCCAGCTCATCGAGGGGAGGGAACACTGAAGCTTTCTTT | CASSSRGGNTEAFF
TRBD2 | - | TRBJ2-5 | TRBV7-2 | TGTGCCAGCAGCTCCCGGACTAGCGGGGGTGGGGAGACCCAGTACTTC | CASSSRTSGGGETQYF
- | - | TRBJ1-2 | TRBV7-2 | TGTGCCAGCAGCTTAACCGTAAACTATGGCTACACCTTC | CASSLTVNYGYTF
- | - | TRBJ2-3 | TRBV7-7 | TGTGCTAGCAGCTTAGGCACGGGGCCGCAGTATTTT | CASSLGTGPQYF